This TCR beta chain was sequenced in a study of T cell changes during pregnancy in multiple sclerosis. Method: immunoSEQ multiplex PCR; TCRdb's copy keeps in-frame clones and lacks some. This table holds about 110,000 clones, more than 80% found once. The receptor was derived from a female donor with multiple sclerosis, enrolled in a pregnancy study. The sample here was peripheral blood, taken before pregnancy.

The CDR3 coding sequence is TGTGCCAGCAGCACTAGCGGGAGTGACACCGGGGAGCTGTTTTTT. Translating it yields CASSTSGSDTGELFF. The chain joins TRBV7-3 to TRBJ2-2; 11 nucleotides match TRBD2. Per the germline V gene, CDR1 is SGHTA and CDR2 is FQGTGA. The length of the CDR3 is 15 residues. V lost 5 bases to trimming and J lost 3 bases; unmatched junction nucleotides: 2.